This is a list of T cell receptor beta chains from one sample in a study of T-cell reconstitution after alpha-beta-depleted transplantation in children. One entry per CDR3 protein results from TCRdb running MiXCR on the PCR reads. The sample carries about half a million distinct CDR3 sequences, under 15% recorded once. The sample was PBMCs from the stem cell graft donor, taken from the stem cell graft. The origin of the receptors is a human donor who donated a stem cell graft to a child with combined immunodeficiency. The CDR3 runs from the conserved cysteine through the conserved F or W. D genes are given only for firm matches. The size field is filled for only some rows; it gives once, few, many or a size class.

few,TRBJ2-1,TRBD2,18,TRBV25-1,CASSESELGLALHNEQFF,TGTGCCAGCAGTGAATCCGAACTGGGACTAGCCCTCCACAATGAGCAGTTCTTC
many,TRBJ2-3,NA,15,TRBV11-3,CASSLGRGETDTQYF,TGTGCCAGCAGCTTAGGGAGGGGCGAGACAGATACGCAGTATTTT
NA,TRBJ1-1,NA,14,TRBV5-1,CASILGGGDTEAFF,TGCGCCAGCATACTGGGGGGGGGAGACACTGAAGCTTTCTTT
NA,TRBJ2-1,TRBD2,15,TRBV12-5,CASDRGLAGVSEQFF,TGTGCTAGTGACAGGGGACTAGCGGGAGTCAGTGAGCAGTTCTTC
NA,TRBJ2-1,TRBD2,14,TRBV12-3/TRBV12-4,CASSTSGRNNEQFF,TGTGCCAGCAGCACAAGCGGGAGGAACAATGAGCAGTTCTTC
NA,TRBJ2-3,NA,12,TRBV19,CARGDFTDTQYF,TGTGCCAGAGGGGACTTCACAGATACGCAGTATTTT
NA,TRBJ2-7,TRBD2,16,TRBV12-3/TRBV12-4,CASSLGLAALSYEQYF,TGTGCCAGCAGTCTGGGACTAGCGGCCCTCTCCTACGAGCAGTACTTC
many,TRBJ2-3,NA,14,TRBV7-2,CASTERAYTDTQYF,TGTGCCAGCACGGAGCGGGCTTACACAGATACGCAGTATTTT
many,TRBJ2-2,TRBD2,15,TRBV29-1,CSALIAGPNTGELFF,TGCAGCGCTCTTATAGCGGGACCCAACACCGGGGAGCTGTTTTTT
many,TRBJ2-1,NA,13,TRBV27,CASSSPRYNEQFF,TGTGCCAGCAGTTCCCCCAGGTACAATGAGCAGTTCTTC
few,TRBJ2-7,NA,15,TRBV5-5,CASSLGPGADYEQYF,TGTGCCAGCAGCTTGGGTCCGGGAGCAGACTACGAGCAGTACTTC
NA,TRBJ2-2,NA,12,TRBV7-2,CASSYATGELFF,TGTGCCAGCAGCTATGCCACCGGGGAGCTGTTTTTT
NA,TRBJ2-1,NA,18,TRBV12-1,CASSGFGDGGLDGNEQFF,TGTGCCAGCAGCGGCTTCGGGGACGGGGGACTAGACGGCAATGAGCAGTTCTTC
few,TRBJ2-1,NA,14,TRBV29-1,CSVEVTSSYNEQFF,TGCAGCGTGGAAGTGACATCGTCCTACAATGAGCAGTTCTTC
few,TRBJ2-7,NA,15,TRBV6-2/TRBV6-3,CASTRSTKGGYEQYF,TGTGCCAGCACCCGTTCGACCAAGGGGGGCTACGAGCAGTACTTC
NA,TRBJ2-7,NA,13,TRBV6-2/TRBV6-3,CASTRLRRNEQYF,TGTGCCAGCACTAGACTTAGGCGTAACGAGCAGTACTTC
NA,TRBJ2-5,TRBD2,13,TRBV30,CAWSSAGGETQYF,TGTGCCTGGAGTTCAGCGGGGGGAGAGACCCAGTACTTC
NA,TRBJ1-2,NA,15,TRBV20-1,CSARVAFGDSGGYTF,TGCAGTGCTAGAGTTGCGTTTGGCGACAGCGGAGGCTACACCTTC
few,TRBJ2-1,NA,15,TRBV11-2,CASSPPPRKGNEQFF,TGTGCCAGCAGCCCCCCTCCTAGAAAGGGTAATGAGCAGTTCTTC